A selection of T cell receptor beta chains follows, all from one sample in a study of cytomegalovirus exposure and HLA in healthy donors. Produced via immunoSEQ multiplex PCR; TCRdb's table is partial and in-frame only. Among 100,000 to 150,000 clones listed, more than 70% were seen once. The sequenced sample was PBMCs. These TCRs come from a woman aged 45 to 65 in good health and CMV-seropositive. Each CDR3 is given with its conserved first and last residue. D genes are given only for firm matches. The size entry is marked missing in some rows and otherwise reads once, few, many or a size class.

TGTGCCAGTAGCGTAAGTTTGGTTCCGGGGACTGAAGCTTTCTTT | CASSVSLVPGTEAFF | TRBJ1-1 | NA | TRBV19 | few
TGTGCCAGCAGTCTGGACAGGGGCGAGTACGAGCAGTACTTC | CASSLDRGEYEQYF | TRBJ2-7 | TRBD1 | TRBV2 | NA
TGTGCCAGCAGCGTCGCGGACACTCCCGATTCACCCCTCCACTTT | CASSVADTPDSPLHF | TRBJ1-6 | NA | TRBV9 | few
TGTGCCAGCAGCTTAGGTCTAGAGTCGTACTTC | CASSLGLESYF | TRBJ2-7 | NA | TRBV7-9 | NA
TGTGCCAGCAGCCAAGATAGGGGGAATGAGCAGTTCTTC | CASSQDRGNEQFF | TRBJ2-1 | NA | TRBV16 | NA
TGTGCCAGTAGTCGGGTGCCAGCCTATGGCTACACCTTC | CASSRVPAYGYTF | TRBJ1-2 | NA | TRBV19 | NA
TGTGCCAGCCCTTACCTCAGGGGTCCCCGCTACGAGCAGTACTTC | CASPYLRGPRYEQYF | TRBJ2-7 | NA | TRBV6-9 | NA
TGCGCCAGCAGCCCGGGACCGGACAGGTATAATGAGCAGTTCTTC | CASSPGPDRYNEQFF | TRBJ2-1 | TRBD1 | TRBV5-1 | NA
TGCGCCAGCAGCCACACACTAGCGGATGGATACGAGCAGTACTTC | CASSHTLADGYEQYF | TRBJ2-7 | TRBD2 | TRBV4-1 | NA
TGTGCCAGCAGCCCGGGTCCCTCGGAGATCGTTGGGTACAATGAGCAGTTCTTC | CASSPGPSEIVGYNEQFF | TRBJ2-1 | NA | TRBV9 | NA
TGCACCAGCAGCCAAGCTGCGGGAGGGCCGGGAGAGACCCAGTACTTC | CTSSQAAGGPGETQYF | TRBJ2-5 | NA | TRBV1 | few
TGCGCCAGCAGCTTGGCCTCCCTAGAGGGTATCACTGAAGCTTTCTTT | CASSLASLEGITEAFF | TRBJ1-1 | NA | TRBV5-1 | NA
TGCGCCAGCAGCTTTCGAAGCGGGGGGGGCAATGAGCAGTTCTTC | CASSFRSGGGNEQFF | TRBJ2-1 | TRBD2 | TRBV5-1 | NA
TGTGCCAGCAGTGCCCGGGGCTCCCACGGGACAGGTCCATACGAGCAGTACTTC | CASSARGSHGTGPYEQYF | TRBJ2-7 | TRBD1 | TRBV6-1 | NA
TGTGCCAGCAGTCCGGGACAGGGATTAGTTACCTATGGCTACACCTTC | CASSPGQGLVTYGYTF | TRBJ1-2 | TRBD1 | TRBV7-2 | NA
TGCGCCAGCGGGGCTAGCGGAGGGTCGGTACCCTACGAGCAGTACTTC | CASGASGGSVPYEQYF | TRBJ2-7 | TRBD2 | TRBV10-2 | NA
TGTGCCAGCAGAGACGACAGGTCTGGAAACACCATATATTTT | CASRDDRSGNTIYF | TRBJ1-3 | NA | TRBV7-2 | once
TGTGCCAGCAGACAGGGTACAAGTGGTCATACGCAGTATTTT | CASRQGTSGHTQYF | TRBJ2-3 | NA | TRBV6-5 | NA
TGTGCCAGCAGCCAAGGACAGGGGTTGGAGACCCAGTACTTC | CASSQGQGLETQYF | TRBJ2-5 | TRBD1 | TRBV7-2 | NA
TGTGCCAGCAGACAAAGGGGTTCCTACGAGCAGTACTTC | CASRQRGSYEQYF | TRBJ2-7 | NA | TRBV27 | NA
TGTGCCAGCAGCCAAGATCGACAGTACCAAGAGACCCAGTACTTC | CASSQDRQYQETQYF | TRBJ2-5 | NA | TRBV4-2 | NA
TGTGCCAGCAGTTATAGCGGGAGTTGCGAGCAGTACTTC | CASSYSGSCEQYF | TRBJ2-7 | TRBD2 | TRBV27 | NA
TGCGCCAGCAGCTTGAGGCAGGTCTCTAGCACAGATACGCAGTATTTT | CASSLRQVSSTDTQYF | TRBJ2-3 | NA | TRBV5-1 | NA
TGCGCCAGCAGCCCCCGAACTAGCGGGTCCCGGTCCGGGGAGCTGTTTTTT | CASSPRTSGSRSGELFF | TRBJ2-2 | TRBD2 | TRBV5-1 | NA
TGTGCCAGCAGCGCGGGAGGAGGGTCCAAAGGCTACACCTTC | CASSAGGGSKGYTF | TRBJ1-2 | NA | TRBV5-4 | NA
TGTGCCTGGAGCGGAGCGGGAGGAGAGACCCAGTACTTC | CAWSGAGGETQYF | TRBJ2-5 | TRBD2 | TRBV30 | NA
TGTGCCTGGAGCGAGATCTACGAGCAGTACTTC | CAWSEIYEQYF | TRBJ2-7 | NA | TRBV30 | NA
TGTGCCAGCAGCCAACCGGGACTCCGGAGAAGCTACGAGCAGTACTTC | CASSQPGLRRSYEQYF | TRBJ2-7 | NA | TRBV7-2 | NA
TGTGCCAGCAGCTTTCGGACTAGCGGGAACTCTAGCACAGATACGCAGTATTTT | CASSFRTSGNSSTDTQYF | TRBJ2-3 | NA | TRBV12-1 | NA
TGTGCCAGCAGCCCGACTTATCCTGGAAACACCATATATTTT | CASSPTYPGNTIYF | TRBJ1-3 | NA | TRBV11-3 | NA
TGCGCCAGCAGCCAACTCTCACCAGGACTAGGGTTCAATGAGCAGTTCTTC | CASSQLSPGLGFNEQFF | TRBJ2-1 | TRBD2 | TRBV4-1 | NA
TGTGCCAGCAGCTTATGGGGGCCCCTTGCGAATGAGCAGTTCTTC | CASSLWGPLANEQFF | TRBJ2-1 | NA | TRBV7-8 | NA
TGTGCCAGCAGCTTTAGCGGATACGGAGAGACCCAGTACTTC | CASSFSGYGETQYF | TRBJ2-5 | NA | TRBV7-3 | NA
TGTGCCAGCTCCTCGGGAAACACTGAAGCTTTCTTT | CASSSGNTEAFF | TRBJ1-1 | NA | TRBV25-1 | few
TGTGCCAGCAGCTTGTACCCGCAGGGTATGAACACTGAAGCTTTCTTT | CASSLYPQGMNTEAFF | TRBJ1-1 | NA | TRBV5-5 | few
TGTGCCAGTAGTGCAGGGACAGCCAGCAATCAGCCCCAGCATTTT | CASSAGTASNQPQHF | TRBJ1-5 | TRBD1 | TRBV19 | NA
TGTGCCAGCAGTCAGCAGGGAACTGGAAACACCATATATTTT | CASSQQGTGNTIYF | TRBJ1-3 | NA | TRBV7-2 | NA
TGCGCCAGCAGACGGGGGGCAAGCACTGAAGCTTTCTTT | CASRRGASTEAFF | TRBJ1-1 | NA | TRBV4-3 | NA
TGTGCCAGCAGTCAACTAGCGGGGGGAACAGATACGCAGTATTTT | CASSQLAGGTDTQYF | TRBJ2-3 | TRBD2 | TRBV7-9 | few
TGCGCCAGCAGCCGTGGGACAGGGGGTAGCTACAATGAGCAGTTCTTC | CASSRGTGGSYNEQFF | TRBJ2-1 | TRBD1 | TRBV4-1 | NA
TGTGCCTGGAGTGTATGGAGGAACTACACCTTC | CAWSVWRNYTF | TRBJ1-2 | NA | TRBV30 | NA
TGTGCCAGCAGCGTCGTCGGGGGGCGCTCTGGAAACACCATATATTTT | CASSVVGGRSGNTIYF | TRBJ1-3 | NA | TRBV5-4 | once
TGTGCCAGCAGCTCCGAGGGACAGGGCAGGCAGCCCCAGCATTTT | CASSSEGQGRQPQHF | TRBJ1-5 | TRBD1 | TRBV5-8 | NA
TGTGCCAGCAATGGTGCGGGGGCGCGTGGCTACACCTTC | CASNGAGARGYTF | TRBJ1-2 | NA | TRBV6-5 | NA
TGTGCCAGCAGCTATATAGACACTGAAGCTTTCTTT | CASSYIDTEAFF | TRBJ1-1 | NA | TRBV7-2 | NA
TGTGCCAGCATTGGCACGAACACTGAAGCTTTCTTT | CASIGTNTEAFF | TRBJ1-1 | NA | TRBV2 | few
TGTGCCAGCAGTGAAGGGCAGGGAGGTAACACCATATATTTT | CASSEGQGGNTIYF | TRBJ1-3 | NA | TRBV6-1 | NA
TGCGCCAGCAGCCCGGCCGAGGGCCGCTACGAGCAGTACTTC | CASSPAEGRYEQYF | TRBJ2-7 | NA | TRBV4-3 | NA
TGCAGCCCTAATAACAGGGATGGCTACACCTTC | CSPNNRDGYTF | TRBJ1-2 | NA | TRBV20-1 | NA
TGTGCCAGCAGTTCTCAGGGTTCGGCTGGCTACACCTTC | CASSSQGSAGYTF | TRBJ1-2 | NA | TRBV2 | NA
TGTGCCAGCAGGCGGGGGGTTAGCACAGATACGCAGTATTTT | CASRRGVSTDTQYF | TRBJ2-3 | TRBD2 | TRBV7-2 | few
TGTGCCAGCAGTTACGGAGACAGAAACTATGGCTACACCTTC | CASSYGDRNYGYTF | TRBJ1-2 | NA | TRBV6-6 | NA
TGTGCCAGCAGCGTAGGATGGAGGCGAGAGACCCAGTACTTC | CASSVGWRRETQYF | TRBJ2-5 | NA | TRBV9 | NA
TGTGCCAGCAGCGCACAGACAATCAGGACATCACCCCTCCACTTT | CASSAQTIRTSPLHF | TRBJ1-6 | NA | TRBV2 | few